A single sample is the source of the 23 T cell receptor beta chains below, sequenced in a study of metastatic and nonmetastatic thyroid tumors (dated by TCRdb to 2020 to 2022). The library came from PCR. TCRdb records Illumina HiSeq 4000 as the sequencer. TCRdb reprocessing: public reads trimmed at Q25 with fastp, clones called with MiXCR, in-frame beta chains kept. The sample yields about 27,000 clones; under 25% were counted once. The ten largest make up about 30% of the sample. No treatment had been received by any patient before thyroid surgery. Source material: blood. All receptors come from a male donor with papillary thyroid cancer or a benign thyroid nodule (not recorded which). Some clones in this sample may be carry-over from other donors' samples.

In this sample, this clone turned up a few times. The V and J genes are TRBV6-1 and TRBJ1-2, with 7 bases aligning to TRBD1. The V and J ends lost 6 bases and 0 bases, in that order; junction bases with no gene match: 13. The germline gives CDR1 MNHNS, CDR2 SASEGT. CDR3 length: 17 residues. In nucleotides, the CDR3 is TGTGCCAGCAGACCCCTCTTTACAGGGACAGCTAACTATGGCTACACCTTC. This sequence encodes CASRPLFTGTANYGYTF.

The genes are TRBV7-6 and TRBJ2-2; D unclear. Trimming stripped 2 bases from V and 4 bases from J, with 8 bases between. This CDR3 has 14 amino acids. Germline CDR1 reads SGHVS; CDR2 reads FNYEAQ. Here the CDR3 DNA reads TGTGCCAGCAGCTTATCGTTAGGCACCGGGGAGCTGTTTTTT. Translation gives CASSLSLGTGELFF.

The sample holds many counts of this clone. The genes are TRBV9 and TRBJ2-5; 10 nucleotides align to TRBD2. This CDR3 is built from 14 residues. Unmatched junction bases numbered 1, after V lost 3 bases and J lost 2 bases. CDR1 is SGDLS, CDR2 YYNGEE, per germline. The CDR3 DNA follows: TGTGCCAGCAGCGGGACTAGCGGACAAGAGACCCAGTACTTC. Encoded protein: CASSGTSGQETQYF. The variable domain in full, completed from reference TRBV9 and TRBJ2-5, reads DSGVTQTPKHLITATGQRVTLRCSPRSGDLSVYWYQQSLDQGLQFLIQYYNGEERAKGNILERFSAQQFPDLHSELNLSSLELGDSALYFCASSGTSGQETQYFGPGTRLLVL.

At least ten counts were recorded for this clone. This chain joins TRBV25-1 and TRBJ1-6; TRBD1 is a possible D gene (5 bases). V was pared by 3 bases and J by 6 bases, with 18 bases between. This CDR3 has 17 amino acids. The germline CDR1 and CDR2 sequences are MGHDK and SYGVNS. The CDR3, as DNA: TGTGCCAGCAGTGACCCAAAAGGGCCAGGGTCTAATTCACCCCTCCACTTT. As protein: CASSDPKGPGSNSPLHF.

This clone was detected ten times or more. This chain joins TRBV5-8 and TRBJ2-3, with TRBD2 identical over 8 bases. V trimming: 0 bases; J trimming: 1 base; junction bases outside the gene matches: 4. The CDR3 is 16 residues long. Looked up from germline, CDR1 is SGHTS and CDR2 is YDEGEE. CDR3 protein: CASSLGSTSGTDTQYF. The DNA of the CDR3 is TGTGCCAGCAGCTTGGGGTCGACTAGCGGCACAGATACGCAGTATTTT.

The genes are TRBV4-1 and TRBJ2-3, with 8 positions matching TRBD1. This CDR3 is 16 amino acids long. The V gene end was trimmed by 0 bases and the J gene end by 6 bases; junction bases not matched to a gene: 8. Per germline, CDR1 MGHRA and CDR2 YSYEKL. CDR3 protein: CASSQDRTGLGDTQYF. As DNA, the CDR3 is TGCGCCAGCAGCCAAGATCGGACAGGGTTAGGGGATACGCAGTATTTT.

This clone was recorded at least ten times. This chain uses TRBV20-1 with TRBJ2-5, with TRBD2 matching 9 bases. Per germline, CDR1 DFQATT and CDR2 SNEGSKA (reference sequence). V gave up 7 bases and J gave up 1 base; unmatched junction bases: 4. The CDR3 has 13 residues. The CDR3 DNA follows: TGCAGTGGAGGTAGCGGGGGCCAAGAGACCCAGTACTTC. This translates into CSGGSGGQETQYF.

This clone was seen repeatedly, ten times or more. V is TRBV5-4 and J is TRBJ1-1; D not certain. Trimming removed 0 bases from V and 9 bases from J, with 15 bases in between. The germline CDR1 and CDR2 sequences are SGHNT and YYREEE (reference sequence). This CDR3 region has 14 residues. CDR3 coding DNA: TGTGCCAGCAGCTTGGACCTCACCCGAGCCCAAGCTTTCTTT. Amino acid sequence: CASSLDLTRAQAFF. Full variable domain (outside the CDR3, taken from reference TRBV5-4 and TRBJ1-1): ETGVTQSPTHLIKTRGQQVTLRCSSQSGHNTVSWYQQALGQGPQFIFQYYREEENGRGNFPPRFSGLQFPNYSSELNVNALELDDSALYLCASSLDLTRAQAFFGQGTRLTVV.

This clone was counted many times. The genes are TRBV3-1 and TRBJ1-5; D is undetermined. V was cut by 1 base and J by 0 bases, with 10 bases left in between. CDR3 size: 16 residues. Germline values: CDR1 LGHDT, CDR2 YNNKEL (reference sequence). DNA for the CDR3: TGTGCCAGCAGCCAAGGGGGATCATATAGCAATCAGCCCCAGCATTTT. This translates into CASSQGGSYSNQPQHF.

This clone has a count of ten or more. This chain's CDR3 is CSAQDRRRLDEQYF. In DNA, the CDR3 is TGCAGTGCCCAGGACAGGAGGCGGTTGGACGAGCAGTACTTC. The V call is TRBV20-1, the J call TRBJ2-7; 7 nucleotides align to TRBD1. The trim removed 6 bases at V and 5 bases at J, leaving 13 bases unmatched. The germline CDR1 and CDR2 sequences are DFQATT and SNEGSKA (reference sequence). The length of the CDR3 is 14 residues.

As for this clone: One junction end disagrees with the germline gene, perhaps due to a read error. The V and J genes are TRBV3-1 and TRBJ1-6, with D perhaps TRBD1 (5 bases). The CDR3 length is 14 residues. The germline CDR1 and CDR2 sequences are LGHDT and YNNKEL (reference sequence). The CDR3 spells CASSHGTGVAALLF. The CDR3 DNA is TGTGCCAGCAGTCACGGGACGGGGGTCGCGGCCCTCCTCTTT.

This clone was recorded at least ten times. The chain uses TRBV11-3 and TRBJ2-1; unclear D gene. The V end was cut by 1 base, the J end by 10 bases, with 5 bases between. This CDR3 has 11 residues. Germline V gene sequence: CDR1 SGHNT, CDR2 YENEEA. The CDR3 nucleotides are TGTGCCAGCAGCTTAGCCGGGGAGCAGTTCTTC. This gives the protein CASSLAGEQFF.

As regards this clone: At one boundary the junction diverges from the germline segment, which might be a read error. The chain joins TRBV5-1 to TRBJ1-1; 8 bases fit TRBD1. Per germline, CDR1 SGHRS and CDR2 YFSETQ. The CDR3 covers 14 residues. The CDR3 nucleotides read TGCGCCAGCCGCTTGGCGGGACAGGACACTGAAGATTTCTTT. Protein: CASRLAGQDTEDFF.

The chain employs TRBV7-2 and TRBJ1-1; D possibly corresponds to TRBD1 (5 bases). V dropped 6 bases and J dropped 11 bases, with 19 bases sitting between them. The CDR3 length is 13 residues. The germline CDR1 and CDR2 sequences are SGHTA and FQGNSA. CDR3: CASRVRDFREAFF. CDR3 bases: TGTGCCAGCAGAGTGAGGGACTTCCGTGAGGCTTTCTTT.

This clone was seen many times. This chain's CDR3 is CASSPSWGTTDTQYF. The DNA of the CDR3 is TGCGCCAGCAGCCCGTCCTGGGGGACCACAGATACGCAGTATTTT. The chain recombines TRBV5-1 with TRBJ2-3, with D tentatively TRBD1 or TRBD2 (5 bases each). Germline CDR1 and CDR2: SGHRS and YFSETQ. The CDR3 runs to 15 residues. V was shortened by 4 bases and J by 2 bases, with 14 bases between the two germline ends.

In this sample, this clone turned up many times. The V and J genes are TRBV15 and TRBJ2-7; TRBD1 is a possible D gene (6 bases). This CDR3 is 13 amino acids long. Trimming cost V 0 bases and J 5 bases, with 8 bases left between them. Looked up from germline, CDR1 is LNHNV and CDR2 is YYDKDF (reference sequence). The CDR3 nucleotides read TGTGCCACCAGCAGAGACCAGGGGAACGAGCAGTACTTC. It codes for CATSRDQGNEQYF.

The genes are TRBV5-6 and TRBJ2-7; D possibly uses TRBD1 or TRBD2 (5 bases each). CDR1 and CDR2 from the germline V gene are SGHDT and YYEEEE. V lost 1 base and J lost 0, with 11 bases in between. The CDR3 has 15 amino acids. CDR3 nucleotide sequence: TGTGCCAGCAGCTTGAGTACTGGGACCTCCTACGAGCAGTACTTC. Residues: CASSLSTGTSYEQYF.

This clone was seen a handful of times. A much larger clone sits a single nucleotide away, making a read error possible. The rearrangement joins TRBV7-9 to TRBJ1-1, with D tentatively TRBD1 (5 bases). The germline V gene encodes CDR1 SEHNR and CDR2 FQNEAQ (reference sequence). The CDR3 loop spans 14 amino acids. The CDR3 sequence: CAGSIAQENTEAFF. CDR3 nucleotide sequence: TGTGCCGGCAGCATCGCACAGGAGAACACTGAAGCTTTCTTT.

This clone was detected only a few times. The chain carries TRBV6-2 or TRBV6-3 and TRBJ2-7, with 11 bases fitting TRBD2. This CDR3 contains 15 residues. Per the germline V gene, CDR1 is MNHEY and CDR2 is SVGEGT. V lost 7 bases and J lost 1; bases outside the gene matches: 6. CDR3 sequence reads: CASKLTSGESYEQYF. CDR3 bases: TGTGCCAGCAAACTGACTAGCGGGGAATCCTACGAGCAGTACTTC.

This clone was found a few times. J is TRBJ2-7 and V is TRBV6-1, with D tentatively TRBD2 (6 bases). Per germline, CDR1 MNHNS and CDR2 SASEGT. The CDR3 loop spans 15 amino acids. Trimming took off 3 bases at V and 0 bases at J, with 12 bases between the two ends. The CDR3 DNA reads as TGTGCCAGCAGTGAGTATAGCGGTAGCTCCTACGAGCAGTACTTC. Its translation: CASSEYSGSSYEQYF.

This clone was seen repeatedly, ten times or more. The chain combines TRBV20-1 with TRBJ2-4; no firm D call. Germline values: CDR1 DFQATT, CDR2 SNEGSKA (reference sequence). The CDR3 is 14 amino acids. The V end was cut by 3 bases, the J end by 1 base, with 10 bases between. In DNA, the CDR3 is TGCAGTGCTAGTTCTGGATGGGCCAAAAACATTCAGTACTTC. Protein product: CSASSGWAKNIQYF.

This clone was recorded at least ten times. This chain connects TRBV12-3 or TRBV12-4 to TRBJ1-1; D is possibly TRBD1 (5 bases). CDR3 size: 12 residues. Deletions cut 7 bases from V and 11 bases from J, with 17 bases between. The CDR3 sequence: CASILGARDAFF. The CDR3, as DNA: TGTGCCAGCATCCTCGGGGCCAGGGATGCTTTCTTT.

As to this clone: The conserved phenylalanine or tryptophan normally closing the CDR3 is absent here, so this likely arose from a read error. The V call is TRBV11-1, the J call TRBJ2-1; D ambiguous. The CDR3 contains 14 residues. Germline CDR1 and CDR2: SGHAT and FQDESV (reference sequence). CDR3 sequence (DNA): TGTTCCAGCAGCCAGCCGGGCTCCTACAATGAGCAGTTCTGC. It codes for CSSSQPGSYNEQFC.